Following are 24 T cell receptor beta chains from one sample sequenced in a study of blood T cell repertoires in COVID-19. Assay: immunoSEQ multiplex PCR; the TCRdb copy retains only in-frame clones and omits some. The data contain about 190,000 clones, 90% of them singletons. The specimen sequenced was peripheral blood. The origin of the receptors is a man aged 50 to 59 with acute or convalescent COVID-19.

The rearrangement uses TRBV9 and TRBJ2-5; 10 bases agree with TRBD2. The CDR3 extends over 15 amino acids. CDR1 and CDR2 from the germline V gene are SGDLS and YYNGEE. The J segment lost 7 bases and the V segment lost 4 bases, leaving 10 bases of the junction unmatched. The CDR3 coding sequence is TGTGCCAGCAGCCCCGGGACTAGCGTCCCCGGGACCCAGTACTTC. Encoded protein: CASSPGTSVPGTQYF.

The chain joins TRBV19 to TRBJ1-5; 10 positions match TRBD1. CDR3 length: 16 residues. Losses at the gene ends were 6 bases for V and 6 bases for J; bases not matched to a gene: 11. Germline CDR1 LNHDA, CDR2 SQIVND (reference sequence). In nucleotides, the CDR3 is TGTGCCAGTAGCGACACGGGACAGGGGAGAACTCAGCCCCAGCATTTT. Translation gives CASSDTGQGRTQPQHF.

This chain connects TRBV28 to TRBJ1-5; D is perhaps TRBD1 (6 bases). Between the trimmed V and J ends, which lost 6 bases and 0 bases, there was a span of 15 bases. Germline V gene data show CDR1 as MDHEN and CDR2 as SYDVKM. The CDR3 totals 16 residues. CDR3: CASRTRTVFSNQPQHF. The CDR3 nucleotides read TGTGCCAGCAGGACACGGACAGTCTTTAGCAATCAGCCCCAGCATTTT.

This chain connects TRBV11-3 to TRBJ2-7; D unclear. V lost 1 base and J lost 3, with 7 bases in between. The CDR3 sequence is 13 residues long. CDR1 is SGHNT and CDR2 is YENEEA in the germline V gene. DNA for the CDR3: TGTGCCAGCAGCTTAGGGCGGAACTACGAGCAGTACTTC. Translated, it gives CASSLGRNYEQYF.

J is TRBJ2-7 and V is TRBV5-4; D gene uncertain. V lost 3 bases and J lost 3, with 10 bases in between. This CDR3 comprises 13 residues. Germline V gives CDR1 SGHNT, CDR2 YYREEE (reference sequence). CDR3 in amino acids: CASSWRGSYEQYV. The CDR3, as DNA: TGTGCCAGCAGCTGGAGAGGCAGCTACGAGCAGTACGTC.

V gene TRBV7-3 combines with J gene TRBJ2-2; D possibly corresponds to TRBD1 (6 bases). Germline-derived CDR1 and CDR2 are SGHTA and FQGTGA. With 3 bases removed from V and 4 bases from J, the gap between germline ends came to 9 bases. The CDR3 consists of 14 residues. This chain's CDR3 is CASSFSGVTGELFF. The CDR3 nucleotides are TGTGCCAGCAGCTTCTCAGGGGTCACCGGGGAGCTGTTTTTT.

The V call is TRBV7-9, the J call TRBJ2-2; D gene ambiguous. The CDR3 consists of 13 residues. Between the trimmed V and J ends, which lost 2 bases and 6 bases, there was a span of 7 bases. The germline CDR1 and CDR2 sequences are SEHNR and FQNEAQ (reference sequence). The chain's CDR3 is CASSLISAGELFF. Written as DNA, the CDR3 is TGTGCCAGCAGCTTAATCAGTGCCGGGGAGCTGTTTTTT.

The chain couples TRBV19 to TRBJ2-7; D is possibly TRBD1 (5 bases). Germline-derived CDR1 and CDR2 are LNHDA and SQIVND (reference sequence). The length of the CDR3 is 13 residues. V dropped 5 bases and J dropped 5 bases, with 13 bases sitting between them. The CDR3 protein is CASSPQGSNEQYV. The CDR3 region has the DNA TGTGCCAGTAGTCCCCAGGGTAGCAACGAGCAGTACGTC.

This chain links TRBV4-2 with TRBJ2-2, with D perhaps TRBD1 (6 bases). V dropped 1 base and J dropped 1 base, with 7 bases sitting between them. CDR3 length: 15 residues. The V gene's germline CDR1 is LGHNA and CDR2 YNFKEQ. This chain's CDR3 is CASSQVDRNTGELFF. The CDR3 nucleotides are TGTGCCAGCAGCCAAGTGGACAGGAACACCGGGGAGCTGTTTTTT.

The rearrangement uses TRBV5-1 and TRBJ1-2, with a weak D call TRBD1 (6 bases). Germline lookup yields CDR1 SGHRS and CDR2 YFSETQ. Trimming took off 4 bases at V and 2 bases at J, with 12 bases between the two ends. CDR3 size: 14 residues. The CDR3 reads CASSEDSENYGYTF. CDR3 coding DNA: TGCGCCAGCAGCGAGGACAGCGAGAACTATGGCTACACCTTC.

Only a few counts were recorded for this clone. The chain links TRBV6-2 or TRBV6-3 to TRBJ2-3; 7 bases map to TRBD2. V lost 4 bases, J lost 4 bases, and 2 bases stayed unmatched. Germline CDR1 and CDR2: MNHEY and SVGEGT. The CDR3 has 13 amino acids. CDR3 region: CASSWGGADTQYF. The CDR3 DNA reads TGTGCCAGCAGTTGGGGGGGGGCAGATACGCAGTATTTT.

This clone was detected only once. The chain links TRBV5-4 to TRBJ1-3; weak D call: TRBD1 (6 bases). Germline-derived CDR1 and CDR2 are SGHNT and YYREEE (reference sequence). The length of the CDR3 is 15 residues. V lost 0 bases and J 2 bases, leaving 9 bases between the germline ends. CDR3 region: CASSLGQDPGNTIYF. The CDR3 coding sequence is TGTGCCAGCAGCTTGGGACAGGATCCTGGAAACACCATATATTTT.

The chain has TRBV28 and TRBJ1-6; tentative D call: TRBD1 (6 bases). CDR1 is MDHEN and CDR2 is SYDVKM in the germline V gene. The V end was cut by 8 bases, the J end by 10 bases, with 15 bases between. CDR3 length equals 13 residues. DNA of the CDR3: TGTGCCAGCCTCAGGGGCGAGGGGTCACCCCTCCACTTT. Translated: CASLRGEGSPLHF.

V and J are TRBV15 and TRBJ2-5, with 7 positions matching TRBD2. V was clipped by 8 bases and J by 0 bases; unmatched bases: 3. The V gene's germline CDR1 is LNHNV and CDR2 YYDKDF (reference sequence). The CDR3 loop spans 13 amino acids. The CDR3, as DNA: TGTGCCACCGGGGGGGAGAACCAAGAGACCCAGTACTTC. Protein product: CATGGENQETQYF.

This clone was detected only once. This chain uses TRBV29-1 with TRBJ2-1; TRBD1 aligns across 7 bases. Germline assignment: CDR1 SQVTM and CDR2 ANQGSEA. The ends lost 7 bases at V and 10 bases at J; junction bases unmatched: 16. The CDR3 contains 14 residues. The CDR3 reads CSDEGQPLVGEQFF. The CDR3 nucleotides are TGCAGCGATGAGGGACAGCCGTTAGTGGGCGAGCAGTTCTTC.

The chain joins TRBV27 to TRBJ1-1; 7 nucleotides match TRBD1. J was trimmed by 1 base and V by 1 base; bases with no gene match: 3. Looked up from germline, CDR1 is MNHEY and CDR2 is SMNVEV (reference sequence). There are 15 residues in the CDR3. The CDR3 loop reads CASSLFGTANTEAFF. The CDR3 nucleotides are TGTGCCAGCAGTTTATTCGGGACAGCGAACACTGAAGCTTTCTTT.

V gene TRBV12-1 combines with J gene TRBJ2-7; TRBD2 is the table's D call, not checked against the DNA. TRBV12-1 is tagged as a pseudogene. The CDR3 spans 14 residues. The DNA for the CDR3 is TGTGCCAGCAGCACCCCGGGACTAGCGTTCGAGCAGTACGTC. It translates to CASSTPGLAFEQYV.

J is TRBJ2-1 and V is TRBV5-1; TRBD1 agrees at 8 bases. Germline V gives CDR1 SGHRS, CDR2 YFSETQ. Trimming at V came to 2 bases and at J to 4 bases, leaving 8 bases not matched to a gene. The CDR3 runs 16 residues. The CDR3 is CASSFGATGAYNEQFF. The CDR3, as DNA: TGCGCCAGCAGCTTTGGGGCGACAGGGGCTTACAATGAGCAGTTCTTC.

This clone was observed a single time. The rearrangement links TRBV3-1 (or the pseudogene TRBV3-2) to TRBJ2-7; 9 bases map to TRBD1. Germline V gene lookup returns CDR1 LGHDT and CDR2 YNNKEL (reference sequence). After removal of 4 bases from V and 2 bases from J, the junction contained 9 bases not matched to a gene. There are 16 residues in the CDR3. The CDR3 DNA is TGTGCCAGCAGCCGGAGAAGCACAGGGGGCGCCTACGAGCAGTACTTC. It codes for CASSRRSTGGAYEQYF.

This clone was found a few times. The gene calls are TRBV10-3 and TRBJ1-3, with 7 bases matching TRBD1. The germline gives CDR1 ENHRY, CDR2 SYGVKD. The junction had 16 bases not matched to a gene; V was cut back by 5 bases and J by 0 bases. This CDR3 has 19 residues. The CDR3 sequence is CAISQATGSAVTSGNTIYF. The CDR3 bases are TGTGCCATCAGTCAAGCGACAGGGTCGGCCGTTACCTCTGGAAACACCATATATTTT.

The CDR3 here is CASSQDLGSGPWKQFF. DNA of the CDR3: TGTGCCAGCAGCCAGGATCTTGGTAGCGGGCCATGGAAGCAGTTCTTC. This chain connects TRBV14 to TRBJ2-1; the match to TRBD2 covers 7 bases. The germline V gene has CDR1 SGHDN and CDR2 FVKESK. The trim removed 3 bases at V and 11 bases at J, leaving 16 bases unmatched. The CDR3 length is 16 residues.

J is TRBJ2-5 and V is TRBV29-1; possible D gene TRBD2, 6 bases. This CDR3 region has 14 residues. V lost 8 bases to trimming and J lost 2 bases, with 18 bases between them. Germline V CDR1 and CDR2: SQVTM, ANQGSEA. DNA for the CDR3: TGCAGCAGTGCGCCGGGACTGCAGCAAGAGACCCAGTACTTC. Amino acids: CSSAPGLQQETQYF. Full variable domain (rest looked up from reference TRBV29-1 and TRBJ2-5): SAVISQKPSRDICQRGTSLTIQCQVDSQVTMMFWYRQQPGQSLTLIATANQGSEATYESGFVIDKFPISRPNLTFSTLTVSNMSPEDSSIYLCSSAPGLQQETQYFGPGTRLLVL.

The rearrangement uses TRBV15 and TRBJ1-5, with unresolved D. Trimming removed 1 base from V and 2 bases from J, with 6 bases in between. There are 14 residues in the CDR3. Germline V lookup: CDR1 LNHNV, CDR2 YYDKDF (reference sequence). Here the CDR3 DNA reads TGTGCCACCAGCAGAGTGATAGGCAATCAGCCCCAGCATTTT. Its protein product is CATSRVIGNQPQHF.

About this clone: Other DNA sequences of this sample code for an identical CDR3. V and J are TRBV3-1 (or the pseudogene TRBV3-2) and TRBJ1-5; D unclear. CDR1 is LGHDT, CDR2 YNNKEL, per germline (reference sequence). The CDR3 covers 12 residues. Trimming shortened V by 1 base and J by 5 bases, and 3 bases separated the two germline ends. The CDR3 coding sequence is TGTGCCAGCAGCCAAGCGGATCAGCCCCAGCATTTT. Amino acids: CASSQADQPQHF.